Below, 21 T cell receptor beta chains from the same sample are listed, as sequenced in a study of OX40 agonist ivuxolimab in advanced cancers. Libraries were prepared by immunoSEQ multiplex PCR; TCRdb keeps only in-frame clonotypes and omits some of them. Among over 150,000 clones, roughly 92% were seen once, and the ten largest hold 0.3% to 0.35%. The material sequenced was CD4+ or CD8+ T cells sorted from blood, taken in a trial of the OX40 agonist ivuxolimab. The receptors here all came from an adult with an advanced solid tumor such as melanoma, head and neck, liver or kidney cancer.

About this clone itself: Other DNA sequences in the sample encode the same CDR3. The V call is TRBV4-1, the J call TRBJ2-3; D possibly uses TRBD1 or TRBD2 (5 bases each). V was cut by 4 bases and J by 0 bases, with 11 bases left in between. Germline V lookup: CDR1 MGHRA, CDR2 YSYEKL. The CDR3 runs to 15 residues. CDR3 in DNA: TGCGCCAGCAGCCGGGGGACCTTTAGCACAGATACGCAGTATTTT. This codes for CASSRGTFSTDTQYF.

CDR3 DNA sequence: TGTGCCATCAGTGAGTCGCAGAGGCCAAGGGGGGAAAAACTGTTTTTT. Translation gives CAISESQRPRGEKLFF. The V and J genes are TRBV10-3 and TRBJ1-4; D is perhaps TRBD1 (6 bases). V shed 0 bases and J shed 8 bases, with 16 bases lying between them. CDR1 and CDR2 (germline): ENHRY, SYGVKD. The CDR3 spans 16 residues.

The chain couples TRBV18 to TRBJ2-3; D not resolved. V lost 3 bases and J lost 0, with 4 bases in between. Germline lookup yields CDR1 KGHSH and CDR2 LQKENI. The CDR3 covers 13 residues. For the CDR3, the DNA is TGTGCCAGCTCACCCTTCAGCACAGATACGCAGTATTTT. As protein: CASSPFSTDTQYF. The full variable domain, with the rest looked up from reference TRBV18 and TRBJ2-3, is NAGVMQNPRHLVRRRGQEARLRCSPMKGHSHVYWYRQLPEEGLKFMVYLQKENIIDESGMPKERFSAEFPKEGPSILRIQQVVRGDSAAYFCASSPFSTDTQYFGPGTRLTVL.

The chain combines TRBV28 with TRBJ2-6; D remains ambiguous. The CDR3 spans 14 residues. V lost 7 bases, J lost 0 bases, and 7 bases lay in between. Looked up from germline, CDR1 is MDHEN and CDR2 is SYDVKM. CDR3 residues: CASNSGSGANVLTF. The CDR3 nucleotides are TGTGCCAGCAATTCGGGCTCTGGGGCCAACGTCCTGACTTTC.

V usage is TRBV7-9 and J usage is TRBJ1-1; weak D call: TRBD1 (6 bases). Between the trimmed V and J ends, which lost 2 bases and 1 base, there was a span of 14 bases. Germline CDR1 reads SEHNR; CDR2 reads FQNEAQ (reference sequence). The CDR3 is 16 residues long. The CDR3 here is CASSLRPGVTNTEAFF. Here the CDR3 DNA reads TGTGCCAGCAGCTTAAGGCCAGGGGTAACGAACACTGAAGCTTTCTTT.

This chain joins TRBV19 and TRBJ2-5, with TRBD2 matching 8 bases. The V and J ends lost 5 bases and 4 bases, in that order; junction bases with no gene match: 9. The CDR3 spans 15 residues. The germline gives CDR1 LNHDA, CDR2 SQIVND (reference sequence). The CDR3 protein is CASSPPGGARETQYF. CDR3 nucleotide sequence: TGTGCCAGTAGTCCTCCGGGGGGGGCCCGAGAGACCCAGTACTTC.

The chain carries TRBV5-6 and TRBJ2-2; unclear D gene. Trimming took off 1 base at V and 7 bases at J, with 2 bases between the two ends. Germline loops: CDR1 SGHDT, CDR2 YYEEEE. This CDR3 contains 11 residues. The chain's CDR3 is CASSLHGELFF. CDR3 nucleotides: TGTGCCAGCAGCTTGCACGGGGAGCTGTTTTTT.

The CDR3 DNA is TGCGCCAGCAGCCAAGCCCCTAGCGGGGGCTACGAGCAGTACTTC. It specifies CASSQAPSGGYEQYF. The chain carries TRBV4-3 and TRBJ2-7; 10 bases are a match to TRBD2. The CDR3 runs to 15 residues. Trimming took 1 base from V and 3 from J; bases not matched to a gene: 3. CDR1 is LGHNA and CDR2 is YSLEER in the germline V gene.

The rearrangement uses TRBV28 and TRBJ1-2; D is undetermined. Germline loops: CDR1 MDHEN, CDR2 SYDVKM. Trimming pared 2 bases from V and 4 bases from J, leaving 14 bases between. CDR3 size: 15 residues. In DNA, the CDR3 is TGTGCCAGCAGTTTAAACCCGGGCGTAGGCTATGGCTACACCTTC. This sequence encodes CASSLNPGVGYGYTF.

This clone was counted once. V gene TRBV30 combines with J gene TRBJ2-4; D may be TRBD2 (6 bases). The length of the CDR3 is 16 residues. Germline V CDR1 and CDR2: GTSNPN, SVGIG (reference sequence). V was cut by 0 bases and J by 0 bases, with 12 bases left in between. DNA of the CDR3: TGTGCCTGGAGTGTCGGGAGTAACCTAGCCAAAAACATTCAGTACTTC. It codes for CAWSVGSNLAKNIQYF.

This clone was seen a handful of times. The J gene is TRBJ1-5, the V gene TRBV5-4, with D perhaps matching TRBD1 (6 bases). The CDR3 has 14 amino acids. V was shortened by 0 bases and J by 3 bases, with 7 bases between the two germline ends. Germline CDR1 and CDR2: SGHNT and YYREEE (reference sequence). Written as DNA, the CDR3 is TGTGCCAGCAGCTTGGACAGGGCCAATCAGCCCCAGCATTTT. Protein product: CASSLDRANQPQHF.

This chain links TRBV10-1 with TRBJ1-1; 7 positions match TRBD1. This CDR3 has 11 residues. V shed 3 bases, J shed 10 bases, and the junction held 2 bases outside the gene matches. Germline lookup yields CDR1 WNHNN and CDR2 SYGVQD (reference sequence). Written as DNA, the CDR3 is TGCGCCAGCAGTGACAGGGGGGCAGCTTTCTTT. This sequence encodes CASSDRGAAFF.

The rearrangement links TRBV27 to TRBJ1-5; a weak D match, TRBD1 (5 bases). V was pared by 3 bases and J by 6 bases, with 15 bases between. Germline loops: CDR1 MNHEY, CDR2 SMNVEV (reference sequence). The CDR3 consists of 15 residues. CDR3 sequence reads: CASSLKGMGLQPQHF. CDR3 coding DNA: TGTGCCAGCAGTTTGAAGGGGATGGGGCTTCAGCCCCAGCATTTT.

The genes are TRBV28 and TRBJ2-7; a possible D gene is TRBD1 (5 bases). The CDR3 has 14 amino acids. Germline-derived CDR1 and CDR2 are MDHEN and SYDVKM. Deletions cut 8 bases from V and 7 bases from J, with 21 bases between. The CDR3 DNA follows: TGTGCCAGCGCAACCAAAAGGGGCCTAAAGGAGCAGTACTTC. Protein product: CASATKRGLKEQYF.

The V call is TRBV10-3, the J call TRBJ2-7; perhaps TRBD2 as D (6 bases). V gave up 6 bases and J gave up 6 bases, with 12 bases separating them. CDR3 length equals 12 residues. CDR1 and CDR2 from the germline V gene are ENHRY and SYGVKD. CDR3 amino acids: CAISASGVEQYF. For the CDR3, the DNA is TGTGCCATCAGCGCTTCGGGGGTCGAGCAGTACTTC.

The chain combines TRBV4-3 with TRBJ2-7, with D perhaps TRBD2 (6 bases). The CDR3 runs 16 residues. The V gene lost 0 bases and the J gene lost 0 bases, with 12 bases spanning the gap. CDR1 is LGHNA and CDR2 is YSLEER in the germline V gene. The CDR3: CASSQDRGYPSYEQYF. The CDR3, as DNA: TGCGCCAGCAGCCAAGATCGGGGGTACCCCTCCTACGAGCAGTACTTC.

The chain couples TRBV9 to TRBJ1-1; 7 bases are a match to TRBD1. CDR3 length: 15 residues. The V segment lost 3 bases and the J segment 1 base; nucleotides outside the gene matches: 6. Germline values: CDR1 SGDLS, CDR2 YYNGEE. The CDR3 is CASSGPGQRNTEAFF. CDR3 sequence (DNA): TGTGCCAGCAGCGGACCGGGACAGAGGAACACTGAAGCTTTCTTT.

Here the CDR3 DNA reads TGTGCCAGCAGTTCCATCGGGGGGGGCCAAGAGACCCAGTACTTC. This gives the protein CASSSIGGGQETQYF. The V call is TRBV2, the J call TRBJ2-5, with 8 nucleotides matching TRBD2. V was clipped by 5 bases and J by 1 base; unmatched bases: 6. Germline-derived CDR1 and CDR2 are SNHLY and FYNNEI. The CDR3 extends over 15 amino acids.

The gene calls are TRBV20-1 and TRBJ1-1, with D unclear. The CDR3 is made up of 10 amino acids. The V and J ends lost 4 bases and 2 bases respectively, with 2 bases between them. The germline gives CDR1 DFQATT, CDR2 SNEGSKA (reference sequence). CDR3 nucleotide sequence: TGCAGTGCTACCAACACTGAAGCTTTCTTT. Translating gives CSATNTEAFF.

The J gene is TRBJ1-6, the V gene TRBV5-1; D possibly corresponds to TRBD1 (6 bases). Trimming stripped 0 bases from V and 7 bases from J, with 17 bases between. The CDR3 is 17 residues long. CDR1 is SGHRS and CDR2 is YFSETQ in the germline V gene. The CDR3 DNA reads TGCGCCAGCAGCTTGGCCTCGGGGGCAGGGGTCAATTCACCCCTCCACTTT. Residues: CASSLASGAGVNSPLHF. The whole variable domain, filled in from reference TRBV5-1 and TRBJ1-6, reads KAGVTQTPRYLIKTRGQQVTLSCSPISGHRSVSWYQQTPGQGLQFLFEYFSETQRNKGNFPGRFSGRQFSNSRSEMNVSTLELGDSALYLCASSLASGAGVNSPLHFGNGTRLTVT.

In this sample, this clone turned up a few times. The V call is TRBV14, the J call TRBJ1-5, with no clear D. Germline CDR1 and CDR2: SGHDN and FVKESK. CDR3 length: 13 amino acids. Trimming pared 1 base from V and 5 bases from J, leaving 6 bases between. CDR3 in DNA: TGTGCCAGCAGCCAAGGTCGGGATCAGCCCCAGCATTTT. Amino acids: CASSQGRDQPQHF.